Listed below are T cell receptor beta chains from one sample, sequenced in a study of shared clonotypes between healthy human individuals. TCRdb's copy holds only in-frame clones and misses some; the assay was immunoSEQ multiplex PCR. This sample yields more than 90,000 clones, of which about 68% are seen a single time; 45% belongs to the top ten. Input material: memory CD8+ T cells sorted from blood. The receptor set was obtained from a man younger than 45 in good health. The CDR3 runs from the conserved cysteine through the conserved F or W. The D gene is left open where the match is weak. Some rows have no size entry. The others give once, few or many, or a class for an expanded clone.

v_call	clone_size	cdr3_length	d_call	j_call	cdr3_aa	cdr3_nt
TRBV5-4	once	14	NA	TRBJ2-4	CASSDGLAKNIQYF	TGTGCCAGCAGCGACGGATTAGCCAAAAACATTCAGTACTTC
TRBV7-9	NA	13	NA	TRBJ2-2	CASSFSGAGELFF	TGTGCCAGCAGCTTTTCAGGGGCCGGGGAGCTGTTTTTT
TRBV6-4	few	14	TRBD2	TRBJ2-2	CASSAGGPTGELFF	TGTGCCAGCAGTGCGGGAGGGCCCACCGGGGAGCTGTTTTTT
TRBV6-1	NA	15	NA	TRBJ1-1	CASRELDNLNTEAFF	TGTGCCAGCAGGGAGTTGGACAACTTGAACACTGAAGCTTTCTTT
TRBV5-1	few	15	NA	TRBJ1-5	CASSLGPASNQPQHF	TGCGCCAGCAGCTTGGGACCGGCTAGCAATCAGCCCCAGCATTTT
TRBV6-4	many	12	NA	TRBJ2-1	CASSQDMNEQFF	TGTGCCAGCAGCCAAGATATGAATGAGCAGTTCTTC
TRBV5-6	NA	17	NA	TRBJ1-1	CASSHRLGRRRMTEAFF	TGTGCCAGCAGCCACCGTTTGGGGCGCCGGAGGATGACTGAAGCTTTCTTT
TRBV6-1	NA	13	NA	TRBJ2-3	CASRFPGADTQYF	TGTGCCAGCAGATTTCCTGGCGCAGATACGCAGTATTTT
TRBV7-9	NA	13	NA	TRBJ2-7	CASSPKGPYEQYF	TGTGCCAGCAGCCCCAAGGGTCCTTACGAGCAGTACTTC
TRBV11-1	NA	15	NA	TRBJ2-7	CASSPKGGQIYEQYF	TGTGCCAGCAGCCCAAAGGGTGGGCAGATCTACGAGCAGTACTTC
TRBV28	NA	12	TRBD1	TRBJ1-1	CASRDSITEAFF	TGTGCCAGCCGGGACAGCATCACTGAAGCTTTCTTT
TRBV29-1	NA	14	NA	TRBJ2-3	CSVVSGGDLDTQYF	TGCAGCGTTGTGTCAGGGGGGGATCTGGATACGCAGTATTTT
TRBV13	NA	15	TRBD1	TRBJ1-2	CASSRITGDNYGYTF	TGTGCCAGCAGCCGGATAACAGGGGATAACTATGGCTACACCTTC
TRBV25-1	NA	15	TRBD2	TRBJ2-3	CASSVGRAATDTQYF	TGTGCCAGCAGTGTTGGGAGGGCAGCCACAGATACGCAGTATTTT
TRBV9	NA	12	NA	TRBJ2-7	CASGGNSYEQYF	TGTGCCAGCGGGGGGAACTCCTACGAGCAGTACTTC
TRBV6-5	NA	13	NA	TRBJ2-7	CASSYVGAYEQYF	TGTGCCAGCAGCTACGTGGGGGCTTACGAGCAGTACTTC
TRBV4-3	NA	13	NA	TRBJ1-5	CASSQGSNQPQHF	TGCGCCAGCAGCCAGGGAAGCAATCAGCCCCAGCATTTT
TRBV4-1	NA	14	NA	TRBJ2-2	CASSPFRNTGELFF	TGCGCCAGCAGCCCTTTCCGGAACACCGGGGAGCTGTTTTTT
TRBV6-5	NA	13	NA	TRBJ2-7	CASSRTSAYEQYF	TGTGCCAGCAGCCGAACTAGTGCCTACGAGCAGTACTTC
TRBV7-2	NA	16	TRBD2	TRBJ2-5	CASSPGGVWGQETQYF	TGTGCCAGCAGCCCCGGGGGGGTGTGGGGCCAAGAGACCCAGTACTTC
TRBV4-1	many	12	NA	TRBJ2-1	CASSQGERELFF	TGCGCCAGCAGCCAGGGGGAGCGTGAACTGTTCTTC
TRBV27	NA	15	NA	TRBJ2-1	CASSLRQFSINEQFF	TGTGCCAGCAGTTTAAGGCAGTTCAGCATTAATGAGCAGTTCTTC
TRBV18	NA	13	NA	TRBJ1-1	CASRRDEDTEAFF	TGTGCCAGCAGGAGGGATGAGGACACTGAAGCTTTCTTT
TRBV10-3	many	17	NA	TRBJ2-2	CAITSPGPNLDTGELFF	TGTGCCATCACATCTCCAGGGCCGAATCTGGACACCGGGGAGCTGTTTTTT
TRBV9	once	15	NA	TRBJ2-1	CASSVNTRSYNEQFF	TGTGCCAGCAGCGTTAATACCCGCTCCTACAATGAGCAGTTCTTC
TRBV28	NA	15	TRBD2	TRBJ2-2	CASIPSGSYTGELFF	TGTGCCAGCATCCCTAGCGGGAGCTACACCGGGGAGCTGTTTTTT
TRBV27	NA	17	NA	TRBJ2-1	CASSPNGGLQGYNEQFF	TGTGCCAGCAGCCCGAATGGGGGATTGCAGGGCTACAATGAGCAGTTCTTC
TRBV28	NA	15	TRBD1	TRBJ1-1	CASSLLTGGGTEAFF	TGTGCCAGCAGTTTATTGACAGGGGGGGGAACTGAAGCTTTCTTT
TRBV7-7	NA	15	NA	TRBJ2-7	CASSLGPTPFAEQYF	TGTGCCAGCAGCTTAGGTCCGACACCTTTCGCCGAGCAGTACTTC
TRBV5-1	NA	14	NA	TRBJ1-1	CASSERTGGAGAFF	TGCGCCAGCAGCGAGCGGACGGGAGGGGCTGGAGCTTTCTTT
TRBV5-1	NA	16	NA	TRBJ2-1	CASSPWSSAFFYEQFF	TGCGCCAGCAGCCCGTGGTCTAGCGCTTTTTTTTATGAGCAGTTCTTC
TRBV11-1	few	15	NA	TRBJ2-2	CASSTWTDHTGELFF	TGTGCCAGCAGCACCTGGACGGACCACACCGGGGAGCTGTTTTTT
TRBV7-2	NA	15	NA	TRBJ2-2	CASSQTVANTGELFF	TGTGCCAGCAGCCAGACGGTCGCGAACACCGGGGAGCTGTTTTTT
TRBV7-9	many	17	NA	TRBJ1-1	CASSLGGAMGMNTEAFF	TGTGCCAGCAGCTTAGGTGGGGCGATGGGGATGAACACTGAAGCTTTCTTT
TRBV2	NA	15	NA	TRBJ1-5	CASQEGASSGQPQHF	TGTGCCAGCCAAGAAGGGGCGTCGTCGGGCCAGCCCCAGCATTTT
TRBV28	NA	11	NA	TRBJ2-1	CASAAYNEQFF	TGTGCCAGCGCGGCCTACAATGAGCAGTTCTTC
TRBV7-2	NA	15	TRBD2	TRBJ2-2	CASSLLTGGTGELFF	TGTGCCAGCAGCTTATTGACGGGAGGTACCGGGGAGCTGTTTTTT
TRBV18	NA	17	TRBD1	TRBJ2-5	CASSPFLGQGDQETQYF	TGTGCCAGCTCACCATTTTTAGGACAGGGCGACCAAGAGACCCAGTACTTC
TRBV29-1	NA	14	TRBD1	TRBJ2-2	CSVDWTGGNGELFF	TGCAGCGTGGATTGGACAGGGGGAAACGGGGAGCTGTTTTTT
TRBV7-2	NA	16	NA	TRBJ2-7	CASSLVVWDSTYEQYF	TGTGCCAGCAGCTTAGTAGTTTGGGACTCCACCTACGAGCAGTACTTC
TRBV29-1	few	15	TRBD2	TRBJ2-7	CSVELAGEGPYEQYF	TGCAGCGTTGAATTAGCGGGAGAGGGACCCTACGAGCAGTACTTC
TRBV27	NA	18	NA	TRBJ2-7	CASSLSTGVGSLLYEQYF	TGTGCCAGCAGTTTATCGACTGGGGTGGGGTCCTTACTCTACGAGCAGTACTTC
TRBV4-3	NA	15	NA	TRBJ2-7	CASSQDWNYPNEQYF	TGCGCCAGCAGCCAAGATTGGAACTATCCTAACGAGCAGTACTTC
TRBV7-9	few	14	TRBD1	TRBJ1-1	CASSLGQGNTEAFF	TGTGCCAGCAGCCTTGGACAGGGAAACACTGAAGCTTTCTTT
TRBV28	few	14	NA	TRBJ2-7	CASSLVGGDYEQYF	TGTGCCAGCAGTTTAGTGGGCGGAGACTACGAGCAGTACTTC
TRBV7-8	NA	15	NA	TRBJ1-2	CASSIMGAAAYGYTF	TGTGCCAGCAGCATTATGGGGGCCGCTGCTTACGGCTACACCTTC
TRBV7-8	NA	14	NA	TRBJ1-1	CASSAQWGGTEAFF	TGTGCCAGCAGCGCGCAATGGGGGGGGACTGAAGCTTTCTTT
TRBV7-2	NA	12	TRBD2	TRBJ2-3	CASRRGGDTQYF	TGTGCCAGCAGACGGGGGGGAGATACGCAGTATTTT
TRBV4-2	few	13	NA	TRBJ1-1	CASSLDGQLEAFF	TGTGCCAGCAGCTTGGACGGACAGCTAGAAGCTTTCTTT
TRBV27	NA	14	TRBD2	TRBJ2-7	CASSSGTIPLEQYF	TGTGCCAGCAGCTCAGGGACTATCCCCCTCGAGCAGTACTTC
TRBV18	once	15	TRBD1	TRBJ2-1	CASSPTGGSYNEQFF	TGTGCCAGCTCACCGACAGGGGGTTCTTACAATGAGCAGTTCTTC
TRBV28	NA	13	NA	TRBJ1-2	CASSLDAGYGYTF	TGTGCCAGCAGTTTGGACGCAGGCTATGGCTACACCTTC